Listed below are T cell receptor beta chains from one sample, sequenced in a study of shared clonotypes between healthy human individuals. The protocol was immunoSEQ multiplex PCR, while the TCRdb copy is restricted to in-frame clones and leaves out a portion. This repertoire shows some 2,500,000 clones, roughly 93% found once; its top ten account for 0.36%. The sequenced sample consisted of naive CD4+ T cells from PBMCs. Receptors were obtained from a man aged 18 to 29 in good health. Some clones in this sample may be carry-over from other donors' samples. The CDR3 runs from the conserved cysteine through the conserved F or W. A D gene is named only where the DNA matches it firmly. Clone size is shown for a subset of rows, as once, few, many or a class of expanded clone.

D	V	J	size	DNA	CDR3
-	TRBV6-1	TRBJ1-2	-	TGTGCCAGCAGTGAGGGCAGCCCTACCCCCTACTATGGCTACACCTTC	CASSEGSPTPYYGYTF
-	TRBV28	TRBJ2-1	-	TGTGCCAGCAGCGCCCCATACAATGAGCAGTTCTTC	CASSAPYNEQFF
-	TRBV27	TRBJ2-1	-	TGTGCCAGCAGAGGACTGCTATACAATGAGCAGTTCTTC	CASRGLLYNEQFF
-	TRBV6-1	TRBJ2-3	-	TGTGCCAGCAGTGAATGGCACTCTAGCACAGATACGCAGTATTTT	CASSEWHSSTDTQYF
TRBD2	TRBV6-5	TRBJ2-2	-	TGTGCCAGCAGTTATGGTGGGAGGGACACCGGGGAGCTGTTTTTT	CASSYGGRDTGELFF
TRBD2	TRBV15	TRBJ2-7	-	TGTGCCACCAGCAGAGATCGCGCGGGGGGACTAGCGGGAGTTGACGAGCAGTACTTC	CATSRDRAGGLAGVDEQYF
TRBD2	TRBV4-1	TRBJ2-7	-	TGCGCCAGCAGCCAAGTCCTAGCGGGAGATAACGAGCAGTACTTC	CASSQVLAGDNEQYF
-	TRBV5-1	TRBJ2-5	-	TGCGCCAGCAGCGCAACAGGGCGGCCAGAGACCCAGTACTTC	CASSATGRPETQYF
-	TRBV28	TRBJ1-1	once	TGTGCCAGCAGTTTAATGAATCAGAACACTGAAGCTTTCTTT	CASSLMNQNTEAFF
-	TRBV21-1	TRBJ1-5	-	TGTGCCAGCACCGTCCGGGACAGTAGCAATCAGCCCCAGCATTTT	CASTVRDSSNQPQHF
-	TRBV9	TRBJ2-3	-	TGTGCCAGCAGCGTAGGGCAGGGAAAGGGGACAGATACGCAGTATTTT	CASSVGQGKGTDTQYF
-	TRBV27	TRBJ2-5	once	TGTGCCACCCGGGCGTCGGGATTATCGGAGACCCAGTACTTC	CATRASGLSETQYF
-	TRBV20-1	TRBJ1-4	-	TGCAGTGCTAGACCGGGGAGTGACGCGTTTTTT	CSARPGSDAFF
-	TRBV18	TRBJ1-3	-	TGTGCCAGCTCACCACCGCCTACGCTTGTTGGAAACACCATATATTTT	CASSPPPTLVGNTIYF
-	TRBV28	TRBJ1-2	-	TGTGCCAGCAGTTATCTAAACTATGGCTACACCTTC	CASSYLNYGYTF
-	TRBV7-9	TRBJ1-1	-	TGTGCCAGCAGCCAAACGGGGGGGAGTGAAGCTTTCTTT	CASSQTGGSEAFF
-	TRBV7-9	TRBJ1-1	-	TGTGCCAGCAGCTTAGCGAGGATGACAGCGAACACTGAAGCTTTCTTT	CASSLARMTANTEAFF
TRBD2	TRBV6-1	TRBJ2-2	-	TGTGCCAGCAGTGATGGGGGACTAGTTTCCACCGGGGAGCTGTTTTTT	CASSDGGLVSTGELFF
-	TRBV7-2	TRBJ1-1	-	TGTGCCAGCAGCCCAATCCCTAGGGTGACTGAAGCTTTCTTT	CASSPIPRVTEAFF
TRBD2	TRBV11-3	TRBJ2-1	-	TGTGCCAGCAGCACCAGGACTAGCGGGATGGACAATGAGCAGTTCTTC	CASSTRTSGMDNEQFF
TRBD2	TRBV9	TRBJ2-3	-	TGTGCCAGCAGCGCTGGACTAGCGGCTAGCACAGATACGCAGTATTTT	CASSAGLAASTDTQYF
-	TRBV7-3	TRBJ2-1	-	TGTGCCAGCCAACTTGACACGCACTCCTACAATGAGCAGTTCTTC	CASQLDTHSYNEQFF
TRBD1	TRBV5-1	TRBJ2-1	-	TGCGCCAGCGCGGGACAGGACGAAGGTGAGCAGTTCTTC	CASAGQDEGEQFF
TRBD1	TRBV19	TRBJ1-1	few	TGTGCCAGTAGTCCGGACAGGGGGACTGAAGCTTTCTTT	CASSPDRGTEAFF
TRBD1	TRBV2	TRBJ2-5	-	TGTGCCAGCAGTGTAGGTCTGACAGGGTTTCGCGAGACCCAGTACTTC	CASSVGLTGFRETQYF
TRBD1	TRBV6-5	TRBJ2-7	-	TGTGCCAGCAGTTACTCCGGACAGGGGGTCACCTACGAGCAGTACTTC	CASSYSGQGVTYEQYF
TRBD2	TRBV27	TRBJ2-5	-	TGTGCCAGCAGTCCCTTAGCGGGAAGGCTGGAGACCCAGTACTTC	CASSPLAGRLETQYF
-	TRBV5-1	TRBJ1-1	-	TGCGCCAGCAGCGGGTTCCTCGGGGGCGGAGACACTGAAGCTTTCTTT	CASSGFLGGGDTEAFF
-	TRBV7-6	TRBJ2-1	-	TGTGCCAGCAGCTCCCGACAGTACAATGAGCAGTTCTTC	CASSSRQYNEQFF
-	TRBV5-1	TRBJ2-2	-	TGCGCCAGCAGCTTGACGCCAGGGTCGAACACCGGGGAGCTGTTTTTT	CASSLTPGSNTGELFF
-	TRBV7-9	TRBJ2-5	-	TGTGCCAGCAGCTTCGCCAGGGGTGGAGAGACCCAGTACTTC	CASSFARGGETQYF
-	TRBV19	TRBJ2-2	-	TGTGCCAGTAGTCCCCAGGGCGACACCGGGGAGCTGTTTTTT	CASSPQGDTGELFF
-	TRBV5-1	TRBJ1-2	-	TGCGCCAGCAGCTTGTTCCCAGGGACCTATGGCTACACCTTC	CASSLFPGTYGYTF
-	TRBV19	TRBJ2-3	-	TGTGCCAGTAGCGGACAGCCTATGGTGGCAGATACGCAGTATTTT	CASSGQPMVADTQYF
-	TRBV4-1	TRBJ2-7	-	TGCGCCAGCAGTGAGAGTGAGGGGGTCCCCTACGAGCAGTACTTC	CASSESEGVPYEQYF